Listed below are T cell receptor beta chains from one sample, sequenced in a study of blood T cell repertoires in COVID-19. Profiling relied on immunoSEQ multiplex PCR, and the TCRdb table lists in-frame clones only, not all of them. The sample includes a few hundred thousand clones, approximately 83% of them seen just once. Sequenced material: PBMCs or T cells enriched from blood (not recorded which). Receptor source: a woman between 50 and 59 years old who had recovered from COVID-19. CDR3s include the opening cysteine and the closing phenylalanine or tryptophan. Fields, in order: V gene, CDR3 length, clone size, J gene, D gene, CDR3 protein, CDR3 DNA. A D gene is named only where the DNA matches it firmly. Some rows mark clone size as missing; the rest say once, few, many or name a class of expanded clone.

v_call: TRBV6-1
cdr3_length: 16
clone_size: NA
j_call: TRBJ2-1
d_call: TRBD1
cdr3_aa: CASSEKVRGRYNEQFF
cdr3_nt: TGTGCCAGCAGTGAAAAAGTCAGGGGGAGATACAATGAGCAGTTCTTC

v_call: TRBV7-9
cdr3_length: 14
clone_size: NA
j_call: TRBJ2-7
d_call: TRBD2
cdr3_aa: CASTATSGRYEQYF
cdr3_nt: TGTGCCAGCACCGCCACTAGCGGGAGGTACGAGCAGTACTTC

v_call: TRBV7-9
cdr3_length: 15
clone_size: NA
j_call: TRBJ1-4
d_call: TRBD1
cdr3_aa: CASSPDRVIGEKLFF
cdr3_nt: TGTGCCAGCAGCCCAGACAGGGTGATTGGTGAAAAACTGTTTTTT

v_call: TRBV7-3
cdr3_length: 15
clone_size: NA
j_call: TRBJ1-5
d_call: TRBD1
cdr3_aa: CASSPYRGSEQPQHF
cdr3_nt: TGTGCCAGCAGCCCATACAGGGGGTCAGAGCAGCCCCAGCATTTT

v_call: TRBV19
cdr3_length: 13
clone_size: NA
j_call: TRBJ2-7
d_call: NA
cdr3_aa: CASSSGSFYEQYF
cdr3_nt: TGTGCCAGTAGTTCAGGATCCTTCTACGAGCAGTACTTC

v_call: TRBV30
cdr3_length: 13
clone_size: NA
j_call: TRBJ1-1
d_call: NA
cdr3_aa: CAWSVQGAGKAFF
cdr3_nt: TGTGCCTGGAGTGTACAAGGGGCAGGGAAAGCTTTCTTT

v_call: TRBV7-8
cdr3_length: 16
clone_size: few
j_call: TRBJ2-3
d_call: TRBD2
cdr3_aa: CASSSGASGRTDTQYF
cdr3_nt: TGTGCCAGCAGCTCCGGGGCTAGCGGGAGGACAGATACGCAGTATTTT

v_call: TRBV3-1/TRBV3-2
cdr3_length: 14
clone_size: NA
j_call: TRBJ2-3
d_call: NA
cdr3_aa: CASSPIAVPDTQYF
cdr3_nt: TGTGCCAGCAGCCCTATAGCGGTCCCGGATACGCAGTATTTT

v_call: TRBV4-1
cdr3_length: 16
clone_size: once
j_call: TRBJ2-3
d_call: NA
cdr3_aa: CASSPERIDTTDTQYF
cdr3_nt: TGCGCCAGCAGCCCCGAGCGGATAGACACAACAGATACGCAGTATTTT

v_call: TRBV2
cdr3_length: 15
clone_size: few
j_call: TRBJ2-5
d_call: NA
cdr3_aa: CASSEGLGRGETQYF
cdr3_nt: TGTGCCAGCAGTGAGGGACTGGGGAGAGGAGAGACCCAGTACTTC

v_call: TRBV7-9
cdr3_length: 14
clone_size: NA
j_call: TRBJ1-1
d_call: NA
cdr3_aa: CASSLRAGYTEAFF
cdr3_nt: TGTGCCAGCAGCCTTCGTGCGGGGTACACTGAAGCTTTCTTT

v_call: TRBV5-1
cdr3_length: 16
clone_size: NA
j_call: TRBJ2-3
d_call: NA
cdr3_aa: CASSPRTASSTDTQYF
cdr3_nt: TGCGCCAGCAGCCCTCGGACAGCTTCTAGCACAGATACGCAGTATTTT

v_call: TRBV5-6
cdr3_length: 14
clone_size: NA
j_call: TRBJ2-1
d_call: TRBD2
cdr3_aa: CASSFSGTSYEQFF
cdr3_nt: TGTGCCAGCAGCTTTTCCGGGACTAGTTATGAGCAGTTCTTC

v_call: TRBV7-9
cdr3_length: 12
clone_size: NA
j_call: TRBJ2-1
d_call: NA
cdr3_aa: CASSLVTYEQFF
cdr3_nt: TGTGCCAGCAGCTTAGTCACATATGAGCAGTTCTTC

v_call: TRBV3-1/TRBV3-2
cdr3_length: 16
clone_size: NA
j_call: TRBJ2-5
d_call: TRBD2
cdr3_aa: CASSLGLAGASKTQYF
cdr3_nt: TGTGCCAGCAGCCTCGGACTAGCGGGAGCCTCAAAGACCCAGTACTTC

v_call: TRBV3-1/TRBV3-2
cdr3_length: 14
clone_size: many
j_call: TRBJ2-7
d_call: NA
cdr3_aa: CASSQATRGHEQYF
cdr3_nt: TGTGCCAGCAGCCAAGCAACCAGGGGCCACGAGCAGTACTTC

v_call: TRBV18
cdr3_length: 14
clone_size: NA
j_call: TRBJ2-1
d_call: NA
cdr3_aa: CASSPRQGTDEQFF
cdr3_nt: TGTGCCAGCTCACCGCGGCAGGGTACCGATGAGCAGTTCTTC

v_call: TRBV12-3/TRBV12-4
cdr3_length: 13
clone_size: NA
j_call: TRBJ1-1
d_call: NA
cdr3_aa: CASSWSRDSEAFF
cdr3_nt: TGTGCCAGCAGTTGGTCAAGGGACTCTGAAGCTTTCTTT

v_call: TRBV7-6
cdr3_length: 14
clone_size: NA
j_call: TRBJ1-1
d_call: TRBD1
cdr3_aa: CASSLGQGDTEAFF
cdr3_nt: TGTGCCAGCAGCTTAGGACAGGGGGATACTGAAGCTTTCTTT

v_call: TRBV12-3/TRBV12-4
cdr3_length: 13
clone_size: NA
j_call: TRBJ2-7
d_call: NA
cdr3_aa: CASSKLEGYEQYF
cdr3_nt: TGTGCCAGCAGCAAATTAGAGGGATACGAGCAGTACTTC

v_call: TRBV2
cdr3_length: 15
clone_size: once
j_call: TRBJ1-6
d_call: NA
cdr3_aa: CASSEGGLQTSPLHF
cdr3_nt: TGTGCCAGCAGTGAAGGGGGGCTACAAACTTCACCCCTCCACTTT

v_call: TRBV7-3
cdr3_length: 14
clone_size: NA
j_call: TRBJ2-7
d_call: NA
cdr3_aa: CASSSGTGSTEQYF
cdr3_nt: TGTGCCAGCAGCTCCGGGACTGGCTCTACGGAGCAGTACTTC

v_call: TRBV4-2
cdr3_length: 15
clone_size: once
j_call: TRBJ1-2
d_call: NA
cdr3_aa: CASSQDREEGYGYTF
cdr3_nt: TGTGCCAGCAGCCAAGACAGGGAGGAGGGCTATGGCTACACCTTC

v_call: TRBV30
cdr3_length: 15
clone_size: NA
j_call: TRBJ1-6
d_call: TRBD1
cdr3_aa: CASRSGGSYNSPLHF
cdr3_nt: TGTGCCTCGAGATCAGGGGGCTCCTATAATTCACCCCTCCACTTT

v_call: TRBV4-1
cdr3_length: 15
clone_size: NA
j_call: TRBJ1-1
d_call: TRBD1
cdr3_aa: CASSLQQGGLTEAFF
cdr3_nt: TGCGCCAGCAGCCTTCAACAGGGGGGCCTCACTGAAGCTTTCTTT

v_call: TRBV5-4
cdr3_length: 16
clone_size: NA
j_call: TRBJ2-3
d_call: NA
cdr3_aa: CASSRSGRRYYDTQYF
cdr3_nt: TGTGCCAGCAGTCGATCCGGGAGACGTTATTACGATACGCAGTATTTT

v_call: TRBV29-1
cdr3_length: 19
clone_size: NA
j_call: TRBJ2-3
d_call: TRBD2
cdr3_aa: CSVVGFRGLGPWLTDTQYF
cdr3_nt: TGCAGCGTTGTGGGATTCCGGGGACTAGGTCCATGGTTGACAGATACGCAGTATTTT

v_call: TRBV5-1
cdr3_length: 13
clone_size: NA
j_call: TRBJ1-2
d_call: NA
cdr3_aa: CASSLAAGDGYTF
cdr3_nt: TGCGCCAGCAGCTTGGCAGCAGGGGATGGCTACACCTTC

v_call: TRBV28
cdr3_length: 14
clone_size: NA
j_call: TRBJ2-4
d_call: NA
cdr3_aa: CASREGTPKNIQYF
cdr3_nt: TGTGCCAGCAGGGAGGGGACTCCCAAAAACATTCAGTACTTC

v_call: TRBV6-5
cdr3_length: 15
clone_size: NA
j_call: TRBJ1-2
d_call: TRBD1
cdr3_aa: CASTARTGPNYGYTF
cdr3_nt: TGTGCCAGCACCGCCCGGACAGGGCCCAACTATGGCTACACCTTC

v_call: TRBV10-3
cdr3_length: 14
clone_size: NA
j_call: TRBJ2-2
d_call: NA
cdr3_aa: CAITGLANTGELFF
cdr3_nt: TGTGCCATCACGGGACTCGCGAACACCGGGGAGCTGTTTTTT

v_call: TRBV6-5
cdr3_length: 13
clone_size: NA
j_call: TRBJ2-7
d_call: TRBD1
cdr3_aa: CASRQGAGDEQYF
cdr3_nt: TGTGCCAGCAGACAGGGGGCCGGCGACGAGCAGTACTTC

v_call: TRBV5-4
cdr3_length: 15
clone_size: NA
j_call: TRBJ2-5
d_call: NA
cdr3_aa: CASSSDNRLKETQYF
cdr3_nt: TGTGCCAGCAGCTCTGACAACCGGCTTAAAGAGACCCAGTACTTC

v_call: TRBV28
cdr3_length: 15
clone_size: NA
j_call: TRBJ2-7
d_call: TRBD1
cdr3_aa: CASSLRGRGFYEQYF
cdr3_nt: TGTGCCAGCAGTTTGAGGGGCAGGGGGTTCTACGAGCAGTACTTC

v_call: TRBV19
cdr3_length: 14
clone_size: NA
j_call: TRBJ1-3
d_call: NA
cdr3_aa: CASSIQSSGNTIYF
cdr3_nt: TGTGCCAGTAGTATCCAGTCCTCTGGAAACACCATATATTTT

v_call: TRBV11-2
cdr3_length: 17
clone_size: few
j_call: TRBJ2-1
d_call: TRBD1
cdr3_aa: CASSLGTGGMGNNEQFF
cdr3_nt: TGTGCCAGCAGCTTAGGAACAGGGGGGATGGGGAACAATGAGCAGTTCTTC

v_call: TRBV5-1
cdr3_length: 15
clone_size: NA
j_call: TRBJ2-2
d_call: TRBD1
cdr3_aa: CASSLTGQNTGELFF
cdr3_nt: TGCGCCAGCAGTTTGACAGGGCAGAACACCGGGGAGCTGTTTTTT

v_call: TRBV5-8
cdr3_length: 15
clone_size: NA
j_call: TRBJ2-7
d_call: TRBD2
cdr3_aa: CASSLGGRAYYEQYF
cdr3_nt: TGTGCCAGCAGCTTGGGCGGGAGGGCCTATTACGAGCAGTACTTC

v_call: TRBV23-1
cdr3_length: 18
clone_size: few
j_call: TRBJ2-7
d_call: TRBD1
cdr3_aa: CASSQPRGRSESTYEQYF
cdr3_nt: TGCGCCAGCAGTCAACCCAGGGGGCGATCCGAAAGTACCTACGAGCAGTACTTC

v_call: TRBV15
cdr3_length: 17
clone_size: NA
j_call: TRBJ1-5
d_call: NA
cdr3_aa: CATSRPRLTGTNQPQHF
cdr3_nt: TGTGCCACCAGCAGACCTCGGCTTACAGGCACCAATCAGCCCCAGCATTTT

v_call: TRBV10-3
cdr3_length: 15
clone_size: NA
j_call: TRBJ1-1
d_call: TRBD1
cdr3_aa: CAIRGSTGGNTEAFF
cdr3_nt: TGTGCCATCAGAGGATCGACAGGGGGAAACACTGAAGCTTTCTTT

v_call: TRBV4-1
cdr3_length: 17
clone_size: medium-sized
j_call: TRBJ1-3
d_call: NA
cdr3_aa: CASSPNPGGDERSTIYF
cdr3_nt: TGCGCCAGCAGCCCTAACCCCGGCGGGGACGAACGGAGCACCATATATTTT

v_call: TRBV5-1
cdr3_length: 18
clone_size: NA
j_call: TRBJ1-6
d_call: TRBD1
cdr3_aa: CASSLAGLVDRGNSPLHF
cdr3_nt: TGCGCCAGCAGCTTGGCCGGGCTGGTCGACAGGGGAAATTCACCCCTCCACTTT

v_call: TRBV7-6
cdr3_length: 17
clone_size: NA
j_call: TRBJ2-1
d_call: NA
cdr3_aa: CASSPQRGGSSYNEQFF
cdr3_nt: TGTGCCAGCAGCCCCCAGAGAGGGGGAAGCTCCTACAATGAGCAGTTCTTC

v_call: TRBV5-1
cdr3_length: 13
clone_size: once
j_call: TRBJ2-5
d_call: NA
cdr3_aa: CASSYSGQETQYF
cdr3_nt: TGCGCCAGCAGCTACTCGGGGCAAGAGACCCAGTACTTC

v_call: TRBV15
cdr3_length: 15
clone_size: NA
j_call: TRBJ2-7
d_call: TRBD1
cdr3_aa: CATSRKVTGRDEQYF
cdr3_nt: TGTGCCACCAGCAGAAAAGTGACAGGGCGCGACGAGCAGTACTTC

v_call: TRBV14
cdr3_length: 13
clone_size: NA
j_call: TRBJ2-1
d_call: NA
cdr3_aa: CASSYTQYNEQFF
cdr3_nt: TGTGCCAGCAGTTACACGCAATACAATGAGCAGTTCTTC

v_call: TRBV7-9
cdr3_length: 16
clone_size: NA
j_call: TRBJ1-3
d_call: NA
cdr3_aa: CASSAAREQQGNTIYF
cdr3_nt: TGTGCCAGCAGCGCGGCACGGGAGCAACAAGGAAACACCATATATTTT